The entry that follows covers one T cell receptor (beta chain) sequence. The entry originates in a study of T cell changes during pregnancy in multiple sclerosis. This CDR3 comprises 13 residues. Trimming left V 0 bases short and J 8 bases short, with 9 bases between. Per the germline V gene, CDR1 is SGHDT and CDR2 is YYEEEE. Method: immunoSEQ multiplex PCR; TCRdb's copy keeps in-frame clones and lacks some. The table lists tens of thousands of clones, around nine tenths of them singletons. The sample consisted of CD8+ T cells from peripheral blood mononuclear cells, taken in the third trimester of pregnancy. This sequence was found in a female donor with multiple sclerosis, enrolled in a pregnancy study. The genes are TRBV5-6 and TRBJ2-1; D gene unclear. CDR3 DNA: TGTGCCAGCAGCTTGGGTAGCCCCCATGAGCAGTTCTTC. Amino acids: CASSLGSPHEQFF.